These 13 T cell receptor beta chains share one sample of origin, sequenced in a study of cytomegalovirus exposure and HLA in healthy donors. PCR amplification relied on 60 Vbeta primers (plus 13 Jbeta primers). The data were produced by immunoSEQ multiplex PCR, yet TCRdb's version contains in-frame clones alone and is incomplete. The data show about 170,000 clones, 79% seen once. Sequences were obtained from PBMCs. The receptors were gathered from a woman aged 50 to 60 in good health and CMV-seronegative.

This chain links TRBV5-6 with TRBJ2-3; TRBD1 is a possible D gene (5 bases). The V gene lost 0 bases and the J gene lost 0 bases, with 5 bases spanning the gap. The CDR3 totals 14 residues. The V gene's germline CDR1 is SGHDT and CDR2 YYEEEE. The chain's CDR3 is CASSLGQSTDTQYF. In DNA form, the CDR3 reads TGTGCCAGCAGCTTGGGACAGAGCACAGATACGCAGTATTTT.

CDR3 amino acids: CASSLQGTDTQYF. CDR3 DNA sequence: TGCGCCAGCAGCTTACAGGGCACAGATACGCAGTATTTT. The chain couples TRBV5-1 to TRBJ2-3; D is perhaps TRBD1 (5 bases). CDR1 and CDR2 (germline): SGHRS, YFSETQ. The CDR3 is made up of 13 amino acids. Trimming pared 2 bases from V and 1 base from J, leaving 5 bases between.

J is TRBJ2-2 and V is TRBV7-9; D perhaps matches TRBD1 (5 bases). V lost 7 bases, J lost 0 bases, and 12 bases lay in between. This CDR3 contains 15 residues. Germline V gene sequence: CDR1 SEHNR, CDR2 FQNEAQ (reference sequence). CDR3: CASILWGPNTGELFF. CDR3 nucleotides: TGTGCCAGCATCCTTTGGGGCCCGAACACCGGGGAGCTGTTTTTT.

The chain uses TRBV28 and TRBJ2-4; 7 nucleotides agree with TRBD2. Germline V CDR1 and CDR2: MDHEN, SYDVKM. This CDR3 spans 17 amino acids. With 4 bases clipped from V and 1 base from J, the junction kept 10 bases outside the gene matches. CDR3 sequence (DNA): TGTGCCAGCAGTTCCGAGAAGCGGGGAGAGGCCAAAAACATTCAGTACTTC. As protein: CASSSEKRGEAKNIQYF.

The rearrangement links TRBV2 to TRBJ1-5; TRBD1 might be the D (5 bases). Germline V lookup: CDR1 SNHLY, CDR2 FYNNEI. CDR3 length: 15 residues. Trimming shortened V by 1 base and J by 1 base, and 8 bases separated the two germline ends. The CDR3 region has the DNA TGTGCCAGCAGTGAAGAGGGGAAGAGCAATCAGCCCCAGCATTTT. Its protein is CASSEEGKSNQPQHF.

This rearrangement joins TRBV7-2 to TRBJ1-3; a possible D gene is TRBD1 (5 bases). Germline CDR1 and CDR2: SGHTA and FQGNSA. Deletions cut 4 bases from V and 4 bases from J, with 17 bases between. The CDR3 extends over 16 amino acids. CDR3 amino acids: CASSSHLGGSGNTIYF. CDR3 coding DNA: TGTGCCAGCAGCTCCCACCTGGGGGGATCGGGAAACACCATATATTTT.

DNA of the CDR3: TGTGCCTGGAGTGTTATTTCTGGACATAACACTGAAGCTTTCTTT. As protein: CAWSVISGHNTEAFF. The chain employs TRBV30 and TRBJ1-1; a possible D gene is TRBD1 (5 bases). Germline V gene lookup returns CDR1 GTSNPN and CDR2 SVGIG (reference sequence). V was trimmed by 0 bases and J by 2 bases, leaving 13 bases between them. The CDR3 is made up of 15 amino acids.

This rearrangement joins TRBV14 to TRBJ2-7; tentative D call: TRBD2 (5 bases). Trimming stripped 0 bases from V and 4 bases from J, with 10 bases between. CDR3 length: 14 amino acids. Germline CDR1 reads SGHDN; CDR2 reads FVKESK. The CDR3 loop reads CASSQDQDFYEQYF. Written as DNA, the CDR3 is TGTGCCAGCAGCCAAGATCAGGACTTTTACGAGCAGTACTTC.

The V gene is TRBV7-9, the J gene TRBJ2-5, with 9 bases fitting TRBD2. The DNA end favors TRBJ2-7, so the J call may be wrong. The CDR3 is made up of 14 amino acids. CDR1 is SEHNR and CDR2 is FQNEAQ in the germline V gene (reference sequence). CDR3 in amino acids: CASSPSGTNYEQYF. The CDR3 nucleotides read TGTGCCAGCAGCCCTAGCGGGACCAACTACGAGCAGTACTTC.

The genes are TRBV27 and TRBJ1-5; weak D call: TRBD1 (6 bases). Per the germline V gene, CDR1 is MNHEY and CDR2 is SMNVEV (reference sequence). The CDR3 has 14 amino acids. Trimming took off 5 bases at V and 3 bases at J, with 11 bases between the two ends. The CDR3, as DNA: TGTGCCAGCAGTCACGGACAGCTCAATCAGCCCCAGCATTTT. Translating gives CASSHGQLNQPQHF.

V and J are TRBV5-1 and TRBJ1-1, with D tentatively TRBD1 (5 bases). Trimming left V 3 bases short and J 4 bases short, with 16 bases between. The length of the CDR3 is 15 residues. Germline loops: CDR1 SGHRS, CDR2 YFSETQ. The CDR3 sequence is CASSSEGRSGTEAFF. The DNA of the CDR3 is TGCGCCAGCAGCTCGGAGGGGAGATCGGGCACTGAAGCTTTCTTT.

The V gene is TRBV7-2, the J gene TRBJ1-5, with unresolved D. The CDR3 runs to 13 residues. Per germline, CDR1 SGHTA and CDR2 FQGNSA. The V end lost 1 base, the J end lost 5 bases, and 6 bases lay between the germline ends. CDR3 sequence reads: CASSLVGDQPQHF. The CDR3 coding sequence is TGTGCCAGCAGCTTAGTCGGGGATCAGCCCCAGCATTTT.

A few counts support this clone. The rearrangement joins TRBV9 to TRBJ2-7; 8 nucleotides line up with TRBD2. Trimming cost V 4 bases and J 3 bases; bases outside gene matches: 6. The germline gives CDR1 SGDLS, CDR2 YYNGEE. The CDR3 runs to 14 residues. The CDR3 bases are TGTGCCAGCAGCTTGGGACTAGAAAACTACGAGCAGTACTTC. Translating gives CASSLGLENYEQYF.